The clone carrying this T cell receptor (beta chain) was counted between two and nine times. Its antigen is as yet unknown. The conserved closing phenylalanine or tryptophan is absent in this CDR3, likely reflecting a read error. It is unclear where the CDR3 begins or ends on the DNA, so no DNA is shown, and the CDR3 is as TCRdb lists it. The data derive from a study of CD8+ T cells in alopecia areata. Study in general: Treated patients were dosed with oral tofacitinib, taking 5 to 10 mg twice daily. Treatment ran 6 to 18 months, with 6 months of follow-up afterward. Broader study findings: Especially in alopecia totalis/universalis, lesional scalp showed greater clonality than normal scalp did.

11 amino acids form the CDR3, both terminal residues included. Reverse transcribed after extraction, RNA yielded cDNA as the sequencing template. Sequencing used immunoSEQ multiplex PCR; TCRdb keeps in-frame clones, though not all of them. The top ten hold about a quarter of the sample, which has 61,000 or so clones, over 95% seen once. In alopecia areata patients, both lesional scalp punch biopsies and peripheral blood were collected. The sequence was obtained from a human donor with alopecia areata. This sample comprised CD8+ T cells sorted from blood, obtained at week 0. The chain couples TRBV21-1 to TRBJ2-3; the listed D gene, TRBD2, was not tested against the DNA. TRBV21-1 is a known pseudogene. The CDR3 here is CASSMRGLLTQ.